This T cell receptor beta chain was sequenced for a study of T cell changes during pregnancy in multiple sclerosis (dated by TCRdb to the late 2010s). As for the study more broadly: The study examined how the T cell repertoire changed over the course of pregnancy in women with multiple sclerosis.

Library creation used the immunoSEQ multiplex PCR assay. In TCRdb, the immuneACCESS table is reduced to in-frame sequences with V and J assigned. These tables do not hold every clone; where another copy was compared, an unresolved V gene accounts for under half, and the others remain unexplained. This sample comprises about 100,000 clones, approximately 94% of them detected only once. Together, the top ten hold 1% to 1.5% of the sample. As for this clone: Its specific antigen is unknown. No clone much larger than this one lies a single base away; base qualities are absent.

V loses 3 bases of germline sequence and J loses 4 bases, and the interval between the two ends is 4 bases. Measured from the cysteine to the phenylalanine, the CDR3 is 12 residues long. CDR3 DNA is the only sequence kept; it has 36 bases, read in frame from the first base. The germline V gene (reference sequence) supplies CDR1 PRHDT and CDR2 FYEKMQ. This sequence originates from a female donor with multiple sclerosis, enrolled in a pregnancy study. Sequenced material: peripheral blood, taken in the second trimester of pregnancy. Recombination joined TRBV13 with TRBJ1-5; the D gene lacks a confident call. The DNA sequence is given as TGTGCCAGCAGCTTCAGGAATCAGCCCCAGCATTTT. This gives the protein CASSFRNQPQHF.